The present T cell receptor beta chain was sequenced within a study of shared clonotypes between healthy human individuals. Overall study: The study used three CD4 naive, three CD4 memory, two CD8 naive and one CD8 memory plate per donor.

Assay: immunoSEQ multiplex PCR; the TCRdb copy retains only in-frame clones and omits some. Of about 2,100,000 clones in the sample, approximately 94% were seen once. Cells designated naive CD8 were CD45RO-negative and were positively selected for CCR7, with terminally differentiated effector memory CD45RA+ cells excluded. This CDR3 comprises 12 residues. The V gene's germline CDR1 is MNHEY and CDR2 SMNVEV (reference sequence). V lost 6 bases and J 6 bases, leaving 12 bases between the germline ends. Input material: naive CD8+ T cells from PBMCs. The receptor's source is a man between 18 and 35 years old in good health. Some clones in this sample may be carry-over from other donors' samples. J is TRBJ2-7 and V is TRBV27, with D possibly TRBD1 on 5 matching bases. The CDR3 sequence: CASSKGWGEQYF. The CDR3 coding sequence is TGTGCCAGCAGCAAGGGGTGGGGCGAGCAGTACTTC.